This T cell receptor beta chain comes out of a study of response to subunit inactivated influenza vaccine. In TCRdb, the RT-PCR reads were re-called with MiXCR into one record per CDR3 protein. The table has roughly 650,000 distinct CDR3 sequences, 12% to 15% seen once. The CDR3 has 16 residues. Germline assignment: CDR1 SGHTA and CDR2 FQGNSA. J gave up 5 bases and V 5 bases, and 8 bases lay outside the gene matches. This clonotype was recorded a few times. The TCR was taken from a man over 45 who received an inactivated influenza vaccine. This chain joins TRBV7-2 and TRBJ2-1, with 11 bases fitting TRBD2. Material: PBMCs from blood, obtained 14 days before vaccination. CDR3 protein: CASSLPLTSGNNEQFF. The CDR3 DNA reads as TGTGCCAGCAGCCTGCCGTTGACTAGCGGGAACAATGAGCAGTTCTTC.